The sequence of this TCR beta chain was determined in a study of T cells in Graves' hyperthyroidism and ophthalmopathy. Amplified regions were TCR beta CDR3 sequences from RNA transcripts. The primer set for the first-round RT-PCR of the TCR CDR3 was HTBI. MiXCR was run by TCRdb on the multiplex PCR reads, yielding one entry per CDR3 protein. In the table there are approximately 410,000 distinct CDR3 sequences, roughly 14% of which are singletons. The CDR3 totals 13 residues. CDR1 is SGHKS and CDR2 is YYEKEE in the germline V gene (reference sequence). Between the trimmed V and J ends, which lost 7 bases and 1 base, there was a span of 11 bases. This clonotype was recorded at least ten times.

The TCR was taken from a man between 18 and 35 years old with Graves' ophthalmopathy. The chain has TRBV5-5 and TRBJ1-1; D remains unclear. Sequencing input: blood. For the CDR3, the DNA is TGTGCCAGCCTAAGATGGGAGAACACTGAAGCTTTCTTT. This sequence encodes CASLRWENTEAFF.